This TCR beta chain was retrieved from a study of sequential checkpoint blockade in melanoma. This clone occurred a few times. Here immunoSEQ multiplex PCR was the method, and the copy in TCRdb shows in-frame clones only, minus some. The profile shows about 17,000 clones, more than 65% of them singletons. From germline, CDR1 is SEHNR and CDR2 FQNEAQ (reference sequence). The CDR3 is 13 amino acids. The sample's treatment: randomized to nivolumab then ipilimumab (arm A) or the reverse (arm B). Sample: CD8+ T cells sorted from blood (inferred from file names), taken from a patient given nivolumab and ipilimumab in sequence. This clonotype was sampled from a human donor with melanoma. V usage is TRBV7-9 and J usage is TRBJ2-7; TRBD2 is a possible D gene (6 bases). The CDR3 region is CAGSSRENYEQYV. Here the CDR3 DNA reads TGTGCCGGCAGCTCCCGGGAGAACTACGAGCAGTACGTC.